The clone carrying this TCR beta chain was detected ten times or more. Its target is not known. This sample's TCRbeta library carried unique molecular identifier barcodes. Each CDR3 protein gets one entry after TCRdb re-called the PCR reads with MiXCR. The sample has around 190,000 distinct CDR3 sequences, under 8.5% seen once; the top ten hold 4.5% to 6.5%. This record belongs to a study of T-cell reconstitution after alpha-beta-depleted transplantation in children. Study observations and caveats: Reportedly, roughly two months post-transplant, alpha-beta T cells arose from several hundred expanded graft clones. By one year post-transplant, T-cell counts and diversity largely arose from T cells that were newly produced.

The germline CDR1 and CDR2 sequences are SGDLS and YYNGEE. V dropped 2 bases and J dropped 6; count of bases not matched to a gene: 3. The CDR3 length is 14 residues. The material sequenced was PBMCs, taken before TCRalphabeta/CD19-depleted stem cell transplant. This receptor was identified in a boy aged 2-9 years with acute lymphoblastic leukemia, due to receive a stem cell transplant. The chain couples TRBV9 to TRBJ2-1, with 9 bases lining up with TRBD2. CDR3 nucleotides: TGTGCCAGCAGCGTGTTGGGACTAGCCAATGAGCAGTTCTTC. It translates to CASSVLGLANEQFF.